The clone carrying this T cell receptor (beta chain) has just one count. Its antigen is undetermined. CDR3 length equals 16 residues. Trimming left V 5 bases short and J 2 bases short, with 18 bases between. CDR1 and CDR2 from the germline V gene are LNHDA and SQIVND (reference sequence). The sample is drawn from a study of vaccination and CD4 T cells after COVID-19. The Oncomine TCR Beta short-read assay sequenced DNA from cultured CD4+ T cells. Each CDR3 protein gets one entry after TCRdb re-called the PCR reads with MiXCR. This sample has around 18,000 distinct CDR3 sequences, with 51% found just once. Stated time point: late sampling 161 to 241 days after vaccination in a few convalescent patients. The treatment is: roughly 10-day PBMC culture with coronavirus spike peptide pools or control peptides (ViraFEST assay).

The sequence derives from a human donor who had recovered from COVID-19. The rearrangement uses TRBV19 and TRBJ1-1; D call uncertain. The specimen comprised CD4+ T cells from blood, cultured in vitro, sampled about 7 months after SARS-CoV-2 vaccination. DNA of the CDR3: TGTGCCAGTAGTTCCGCCCTAGGACGGAAAAACACTGAAGCTTTCTTT. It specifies CASSSALGRKNTEAFF.